This is a list of T cell receptor beta chains from one sample in a study of blood T cell repertoires in COVID-19. The protocol was immunoSEQ multiplex PCR, while the TCRdb copy is restricted to in-frame clones and leaves out a portion. The table records about 360,000 clones, approximately 82% of them present only once. Sequenced sample: peripheral blood. All receptors come from a man aged 30 to 45 with active or convalescent COVID-19. CDR3s include the opening cysteine and the closing phenylalanine or tryptophan. A D gene is named only where the DNA matches it firmly. Size is omitted from some rows. Given values are once, few, many or a class for expanded clones.

J: TRBJ2-1; D: TRBD2; V: TRBV25-1; size: -; DNA: TGTGCCAGCAGTCCCCCCGGCGGGGGGACCAATGAGCAGTTCTTC; CDR3: CASSPPGGGTNEQFF
J: TRBJ1-5; D: TRBD1; V: TRBV25-1; size: few; DNA: TGTGCCAGCAGTGAAAAGGGGACAGGGCGCAATCAGCCCCAGCATTTT; CDR3: CASSEKGTGRNQPQHF
J: TRBJ1-5; D: -; V: TRBV30; size: -; DNA: TGTGCCAGCGGGGGCAATCAGCCCCAGCATTTT; CDR3: CASGGNQPQHF
J: TRBJ1-2; D: -; V: TRBV7-2; size: -; DNA: TGTGCCAGCAGCTTAGCGGAAGGGAGAACTACCGGGTATGGCTACACCTTC; CDR3: CASSLAEGRTTGYGYTF
J: TRBJ2-7; D: TRBD1; V: TRBV30; size: -; DNA: TGTGCCTGGAGTCCGCCCCTTTACAGGGGTTCTTTCTACGAGCAGTACTTC; CDR3: CAWSPPLYRGSFYEQYF
J: TRBJ2-1; D: -; V: TRBV9; size: once; DNA: TGTGCCAGCAGCCCCAGACTGGGGCCCAATGAGCAGTTCTTC; CDR3: CASSPRLGPNEQFF
J: TRBJ1-5; D: TRBD1; V: TRBV12-5; size: -; DNA: TGTGCTAGTGTGGACAGGTTAAATCAGCCCCAGCATTTT; CDR3: CASVDRLNQPQHF
J: TRBJ1-1; D: -; V: TRBV7-3; size: -; DNA: TGTGCCAGCAGCTTTCCGGACAGCGCGAACACTGAAGCTTTCTTT; CDR3: CASSFPDSANTEAFF
J: TRBJ1-2; D: -; V: TRBV2; size: -; DNA: TGTGCCAGCAGGGCCGGGATCTCCCCCTATAGCTACACCTTC; CDR3: CASRAGISPYSYTF
J: TRBJ2-1; D: TRBD1; V: TRBV27; size: -; DNA: TGTGCCAGCCGAGACGGGACAGGGGAGGGGGAGCAGTTCTTC; CDR3: CASRDGTGEGEQFF
J: TRBJ2-7; D: TRBD2; V: TRBV9; size: -; DNA: TGTGCCAGCAGCGTTGGGACTAGCGGATCGTACTACGAGCAGTACTTC; CDR3: CASSVGTSGSYYEQYF
J: TRBJ2-7; D: TRBD1; V: TRBV4-1; size: -; DNA: TGCGCCAGCAGCCCCGGGACAGGTAGCTACGAGCAGTACTTC; CDR3: CASSPGTGSYEQYF
J: TRBJ1-4; D: -; V: TRBV29-1; size: -; DNA: TGCAGCGTGGGGCAAGGGGAAAAACTGTTTTTT; CDR3: CSVGQGEKLFF
J: TRBJ2-3; D: TRBD2; V: TRBV15; size: -; DNA: TGTGCCACCAGCCCGGGGGGGGAGGCGGATACGCAGTATTTT; CDR3: CATSPGGEADTQYF
J: TRBJ1-6; D: TRBD1; V: TRBV5-1; size: -; DNA: TGCGCCAGCAGCTTGGGGATGTCCCGGGACAGTCTAGGGGATTCACCCCTCCACTTT; CDR3: CASSLGMSRDSLGDSPLHF
J: TRBJ2-1; D: -; V: TRBV20-1; size: few; DNA: TGCAGTGCTAGTCGGGTCGGAGGTAGCTACAATGAGCAGTTCTTC; CDR3: CSASRVGGSYNEQFF
J: TRBJ2-3; D: -; V: TRBV6-2/TRBV6-3; size: -; DNA: TGTGCCAGCAGTTACTGGGGGCCAGATACGCAGTATTTT; CDR3: CASSYWGPDTQYF
J: TRBJ1-2; D: TRBD1; V: TRBV6-5; size: -; DNA: TGTGCCAGCAGCCCGACAGGGTTTTCTAACTATGGCTACACCTTC; CDR3: CASSPTGFSNYGYTF
J: TRBJ2-1; D: TRBD2; V: TRBV4-2; size: -; DNA: TGTGCCAGCAGCCCTGGGACTAGCGGGGGAGATGAGCAGTTCTTC; CDR3: CASSPGTSGGDEQFF
J: TRBJ1-2; D: TRBD1; V: TRBV30; size: -; DNA: TGTGCCTGGAGTGTTATAGAGACAGGGGTTGGGGGCTACACCTTC; CDR3: CAWSVIETGVGGYTF
J: TRBJ1-2; D: -; V: TRBV20-1; size: -; DNA: TGCAGTGCAGCCTCCAACTATGGCTACACCTTC; CDR3: CSAASNYGYTF
J: TRBJ2-1; D: -; V: TRBV19; size: -; DNA: TGTGCCAGTAGTCCGGGTCCTGCCTCCTACAATGAGCAGTTCTTC; CDR3: CASSPGPASYNEQFF
J: TRBJ2-7; D: TRBD1; V: TRBV28; size: -; DNA: TGTGCCAGCAGTGCCGTTCGGACAGGGCCGTCCTACGAGCAGTACTTC; CDR3: CASSAVRTGPSYEQYF
J: TRBJ2-1; D: -; V: TRBV5-4; size: -; DNA: TGTGCCAGCAGCTCGACCCGGGGGAATGAGCAGTTCTTC; CDR3: CASSSTRGNEQFF
J: TRBJ2-7; D: -; V: TRBV15; size: -; DNA: TGTGCCACCAGCACAGAGGGGGGGCCCAGGGCGGGAGCCGAGCTGGCTGCCCCACAGTACTTC; CDR3: CATSTEGGPRAGAELAAPQYF
J: TRBJ1-2; D: -; V: TRBV7-3; size: once; DNA: TGTGCCAGCAGCTTAACAGGGGGATATGGCTACACCTTC; CDR3: CASSLTGGYGYTF
J: TRBJ2-1; D: TRBD2; V: TRBV24-1; size: -; DNA: TGTGCCACCAGTGATTTAGGTAGCGGGAACTTTGTGAATGAGCAGTTCTTC; CDR3: CATSDLGSGNFVNEQFF
J: TRBJ1-6; D: -; V: TRBV7-8; size: -; DNA: TGTGCCAGCAGCTCCGGCTGGGGCCCGTATAATTCACCCCTCCACTTT; CDR3: CASSSGWGPYNSPLHF
J: TRBJ1-1; D: -; V: TRBV11-3; size: -; DNA: TGTGCCAGCAGCTCACGCGGGACCCTGGTCACTGAAGCTTTCTTT; CDR3: CASSSRGTLVTEAFF